The present TCR beta chain was sequenced within a study of blood T cell repertoires in COVID-19. Study in general: The United States, Italy and Spain were the sources of the acute and convalescent COVID-19 samples. Nucleic acid was either cDNA or gDNA, and it came from T cells, B-cell-depleted T cells, or PBMCs.

Only in-frame clones appear in the TCRdb table, and some are missing; sequencing was by immunoSEQ multiplex PCR. This table holds 110,000 to 150,000 clones, 70% to 90% found once. V lost 3 bases and J lost 6, with 10 bases in between. Germline values: CDR1 SGDLS, CDR2 YYNGEE. This CDR3 is built from 13 residues. The V gene is TRBV9, the J gene TRBJ2-1; D perhaps matches TRBD2 (5 bases). The sample taken for sequencing was peripheral blood. This TCR was sampled from a woman aged 55-75 years with acute or convalescent COVID-19. The CDR3 DNA reads TGTGCCAGCAGCGCCGACCGGGGCAATGAGCAGTTCTTC. Its protein product is CASSADRGNEQFF. Full variable domain (outside the CDR3, taken from reference TRBV9 and TRBJ2-1): DSGVTQTPKHLITATGQRVTLRCSPRSGDLSVYWYQQSLDQGLQFLIQYYNGEERAKGNILERFSAQQFPDLHSELNLSSLELGDSALYFCASSADRGNEQFFGPGTRLTVL.